This T cell receptor beta chain was observed in a study of cytomegalovirus exposure and HLA in healthy donors. General study points: Among the most significant clusters, several appeared linked to common viral pathogens in a later analysis. On later analysis, the bulk of CMV-associated TCR beta chains appeared to be HLA-restricted. TCR beta sequences reportedly predicted most subjects' HLA-A and HLA-B alleles accurately.

For this clone: Its target is unknown.

The PCR ran on 60 Vbeta and 13 Jbeta primers. Clones were read by immunoSEQ multiplex PCR, and TCRdb kept only the in-frame ones, dropping some. Here the sample spans under 130,000 clones, about 80% being singletons. Samples came from healthy bone marrow donors. The trim removed 3 bases at V and 1 base at J, leaving 0 bases unmatched. Germline V gene lookup returns CDR1 SQVTM and CDR2 ANQGSEA. The CDR3 covers 13 residues. The sequence derives from a middle-aged man in good health and CMV-seropositive. Sequenced sample: PBMCs. The chain links TRBV29-1 to TRBJ2-3; 8 bases line up with TRBD2. The CDR3 nucleotides read TGCAGCGTTGAGCGGGGGGGCACAGATACGCAGTATTTT. It codes for CSVERGGTDTQYF.